The rows below give T cell receptor beta chains drawn from one sample of a study of blood T cells in healthy people across ages. Each CDR3 protein gets one entry after TCRdb re-called the 5' RACE reads with MiXCR. The table lists about 1.6 million distinct CDR3 sequences, about 35% of them singletons. The sample consisted of blood. These receptors all come from a woman aged 25 to 39 in good health. CDR3s include the opening cysteine and the closing phenylalanine or tryptophan. Fields, in order: D gene, clone size, V gene, J gene, CDR3 protein, CDR3 DNA. D genes are given only for firm matches. The size field is filled for only some rows; it gives once, few, many or a size class.

TRBD1	NA	TRBV14	TRBJ2-1	CASSPWDRKNYNEQFF	TGTGCCAGCAGCCCCTGGGACAGGAAAAACTACAATGAGCAGTTCTTC
NA	NA	TRBV28	TRBJ2-7	CASRPDTGRNYEQYF	TGTGCCAGCAGGCCTGACACCGGACGGAACTACGAGCAGTACTTC
TRBD1	NA	TRBV7-2	TRBJ2-5	CASSLGTGYQETQYF	TGTGCCAGCAGCTTAGGGACAGGTTACCAAGAGACCCAGTACTTC
TRBD2	NA	TRBV6-1	TRBJ2-1	CASSEEVAGSYSEQFF	TGTGCCAGCAGTGAAGAAGTAGCGGGATCGTACAGTGAGCAGTTCTTC
TRBD1	many	TRBV20-1	TRBJ2-7	CSAATGGLIEQYF	TGCAGTGCAGCGACAGGGGGCCTAATCGAGCAGTACTTC
TRBD2	NA	TRBV5-1	TRBJ2-3	CASSLARTSGAGTDTQYF	TGCGCCAGCAGCTTGGCCAGGACTAGCGGGGCGGGCACAGATACGCAGTATTTT
TRBD1	NA	TRBV5-1	TRBJ2-7	CASSANRGAPYEQYF	TGCGCCAGCAGCGCGAACAGGGGGGCTCCCTACGAGCAGTACTTC
NA	NA	TRBV20-1	TRBJ2-1	CSAREGTRPWGEQFF	TGCAGTGCTAGAGAAGGGACCCGGCCATGGGGTGAGCAGTTCTTC
NA	NA	TRBV25-1	TRBJ2-5	CASSESNVEYKGEQYF	TGTGCTAGCAGTGAATCGAACGTAGAGTACAAGGGTGAGCAGTACTTC
TRBD2	NA	TRBV5-8	TRBJ2-1	CASSFFFQRENEQFF	TGTGCCAGCAGCTTCTTCTTCCAGCGGGAAAATGAGCAGTTCTTC
TRBD1	NA	TRBV9	TRBJ1-2	CASSGGQGLGYTF	TGTGCCAGCAGCGGGGGACAGGGTCTAGGCTACACCTTC
NA	few	TRBV5-1	TRBJ1-1	CASNSDGGTTEAFF	TGCGCCAGCAACTCGGACGGGGGTACGACTGAAGCTTTCTTT
NA	NA	TRBV29-1	TRBJ2-7	CSVVFGRTYEQYF	TGCAGCGTTGTTTTCGGAAGAACCTACGAGCAGTACTTC
NA	NA	TRBV6-5	TRBJ2-3	CASSYQPPPRSTDTQYF	TGTGCCAGCAGTTACCAACCCCCCCCGAGGAGCACAGATACGCAGTATTTT
NA	few	TRBV6-6	TRBJ1-5	CASTSDQGQPQHF	TGTGCCAGTACTTCCGATCAGGGTCAGCCCCAGCATTTT
NA	NA	TRBV4-2	TRBJ2-1	CASSQGAGDYNEQFF	TGTGCCAGCAGCCAAGGGGCAGGCGACTACAATGAGCAGTTCTTC
NA	NA	TRBV4-2	TRBJ2-1	CASSQEGGVYEQFF	TGTGCCAGCAGCCAAGAGGGGGGAGTGTATGAGCAGTTCTTC
NA	NA	TRBV5-1	TRBJ2-2	CASRRDDNTGELFF	TGCGCCAGCAGGAGGGATGATAACACCGGGGAGCTGTTTTTT
TRBD2	NA	TRBV20-1	TRBJ2-1	CSARGSGSPNERFF	TGCAGTGCTAGGGGTAGCGGGAGCCCCAATGAGCGGTTCTTC
NA	few	TRBV29-1	TRBJ1-2	CSVEEQGGDGYTF	TGCAGCGTTGAAGAACAAGGAGGAGATGGCTACACCTTC
TRBD1	NA	TRBV12-3/TRBV12-4	TRBJ2-3	CASSYGQIRTGTQYF	TGTGCCAGCAGTTACGGACAGATCCGGACAGGTACGCAGTATTTT
NA	many	TRBV5-1	TRBJ2-7	CASSFGPDPYEQYF	TGCGCCAGCAGCTTCGGACCGGATCCCTACGAGCAGTACTTC
TRBD2	NA	TRBV7-9	TRBJ2-1	CASSLVVTSGFYNEQFF	TGTGCCAGCAGCTTAGTCGTTACTAGCGGGTTTTACAATGAGCAGTTCTTC
NA	NA	TRBV20-1	TRBJ2-5	CSARFQNEETQYF	TGCAGTGCTAGGTTCCAAAATGAAGAGACCCAGTACTTC
NA	many	TRBV29-1	TRBJ2-1	CSVDSQLYNEQFF	TGCAGCGTTGACAGCCAGCTTTACAATGAGCAGTTCTTC
TRBD1	NA	TRBV6-1	TRBJ2-7	CASSSGTAHEQYF	TGTGCCAGCAGCTCGGGGACAGCCCACGAGCAGTACTTC
NA	NA	TRBV9	TRBJ2-3	CASSPRALTASTDTQYF	TGTGCCAGCAGCCCCAGGGCCCTCACGGCATCCACAGATACGCAGTATTTT
TRBD1	few	TRBV6-1	TRBJ2-7	CASRDRGVYEQYF	TGTGCCAGCAGGGACAGGGGGGTGTACGAGCAGTACTTC
TRBD1	NA	TRBV4-1	TRBJ2-7	CASSQADRGPYEQYF	TGCGCCAGCAGCCAAGCGGACAGGGGACCCTACGAGCAGTACTTC
NA	NA	TRBV5-1	TRBJ1-1	CASSFPGITEAFF	TGCGCCAGCAGCTTTCCAGGCATCACTGAAGCTTTCTTT